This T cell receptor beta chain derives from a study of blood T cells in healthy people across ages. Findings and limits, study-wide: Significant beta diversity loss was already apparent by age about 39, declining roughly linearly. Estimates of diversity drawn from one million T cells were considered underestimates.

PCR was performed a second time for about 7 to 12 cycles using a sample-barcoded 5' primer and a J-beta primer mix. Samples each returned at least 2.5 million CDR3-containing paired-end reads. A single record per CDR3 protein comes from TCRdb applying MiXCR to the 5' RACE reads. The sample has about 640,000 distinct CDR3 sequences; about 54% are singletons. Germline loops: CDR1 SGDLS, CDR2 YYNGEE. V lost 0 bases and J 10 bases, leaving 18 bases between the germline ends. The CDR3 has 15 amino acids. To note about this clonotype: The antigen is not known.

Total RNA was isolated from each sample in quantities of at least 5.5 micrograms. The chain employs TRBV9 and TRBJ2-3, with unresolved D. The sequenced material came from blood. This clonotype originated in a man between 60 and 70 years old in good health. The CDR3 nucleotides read TGTGCCAGCAGCGTAGACGGAATAGCTACTTCGGCGCAGTATTTT. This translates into CASSVDGIATSAQYF.